The clone carrying this T cell receptor beta chain was observed a handful of times. Its antigen is currently unknown. The record originates from a study of T cells after yellow fever vaccination. Study-level background: Preparing low-cell-number fractions relied on SMART-Seq v4 Ultra Low Input.

This CDR3 region has 14 residues. V shed 1 base and J shed 5 bases, with 11 bases lying between them. CDR1 and CDR2 (germline): SGHDN, FVKESK. TCRdb re-derived calls from the 5' RACE reads in MiXCR, one entry per CDR3 protein. The sample consists of 250,000 to 400,000 distinct CDR3 sequences, over 3.5% of them appearing once. General study results and limits: Reappearance after the booster was observed for most primary-vaccination clones (about 95% CD4, over 70% CD8).

The receptor comes from a man between 18 and 35 years old who received the YFV17D yellow fever vaccine. The starting material was PBMCs, obtained 15 days after the yellow fever booster vaccination. V and J are TRBV14 and TRBJ1-2, with a possible D match to TRBD1 (6 bases). In DNA form, the CDR3 reads TGTGCCAGCAGCCAAGTGGGCAGGGGTTATGGCTACACCTTC. This encodes CASSQVGRGYGYTF.